These 24 T cell receptor beta chains came from one sample sequenced in a study of cytomegalovirus exposure and HLA in healthy donors. PCR involved 60 Vbeta and 13 Jbeta primers. Profiling relied on immunoSEQ multiplex PCR, and the TCRdb table lists in-frame clones only, not all of them. The table includes some 240,000 clones, roughly 80% detected once. Sequenced input: PBMCs. The receptors come from a male donor in good health and CMV-seronegative.

This chain links TRBV5-1 with TRBJ2-5, with 10 bases lining up with TRBD2. The CDR3 contains 14 residues. V lost 4 bases and J lost 4; bases outside the gene matches: 4. The germline CDR1 and CDR2 sequences are SGHRS and YFSETQ. In DNA form, the CDR3 reads TGCGCCAGCAGCCCTCTAGCGGGAGCAGAGACCCAGTACTTC. Protein: CASSPLAGAETQYF.

The V and J genes are TRBV4-1 and TRBJ2-5, with TRBD1 matching over 8 bases. Germline lookup yields CDR1 MGHRA and CDR2 YSYEKL. The CDR3 length is 13 residues. V shed 4 bases, J shed 5 bases, and the junction held 3 bases outside the gene matches. CDR3 sequence reads: CASSRQGMETQYF. DNA of the CDR3: TGCGCCAGCAGCCGACAGGGGATGGAGACCCAGTACTTC.

The rearrangement joins TRBV19 to TRBJ2-7; 9 bases fit TRBD2. Unmatched junction bases numbered 5, after V lost 5 bases and J lost 0 bases. This CDR3 region has 15 residues. Per germline, CDR1 LNHDA and CDR2 SQIVND (reference sequence). CDR3 bases: TGTGCCAGTAGTCAGAGCGGGAGGAGCTCCTACGAGCAGTACTTC. Its translation is CASSQSGRSSYEQYF.

The CDR3 sequence is CASHHRRGAADTQYF. In nucleotides, the CDR3 is TGTGCCAGCCACCATCGCCGGGGAGCGGCAGATACGCAGTATTTT. The rearrangement uses TRBV18 and TRBJ2-3; D might be TRBD2 (5 bases). Germline V gene sequence: CDR1 KGHSH, CDR2 LQKENI. Trimming shortened V by 8 bases and J by 4 bases, and 19 bases separated the two germline ends. The CDR3 consists of 15 residues.

The chain links TRBV18 to TRBJ1-2, with 8 positions matching TRBD1. Per the germline V gene, CDR1 is KGHSH and CDR2 is LQKENI. CDR3 length: 14 residues. V was pared by 3 bases and J by 8 bases, with 8 bases of the junction left unmatched. This CDR3 reads CASSPPGQDKGYTF. In DNA form, the CDR3 reads TGTGCCAGCTCACCTCCGGGACAGGATAAGGGCTACACCTTC. The variable domain in full, with the rest retrieved from reference TRBV18 and TRBJ1-2, is NAGVMQNPRHLVRRRGQEARLRCSPMKGHSHVYWYRQLPEEGLKFMVYLQKENIIDESGMPKERFSAEFPKEGPSILRIQQVVRGDSAAYFCASSPPGQDKGYTFGSGTRLTVV.

This rearrangement joins TRBV2 to TRBJ2-3; 14 bases fit TRBD2. CDR3 size: 18 residues. Germline V gives CDR1 SNHLY, CDR2 FYNNEI. J was trimmed by 5 bases and V by 7 bases; bases with no gene match: 14. The CDR3 reads CASKRGGLAGGRGDTQYF. The CDR3 nucleotides read TGTGCCAGCAAGAGGGGAGGACTAGCGGGAGGCCGGGGAGATACGCAGTATTTT.

The chain employs TRBV5-1 and TRBJ2-5, with 8 bases matching TRBD2. The CDR3 loop spans 14 amino acids. Germline CDR1 SGHRS, CDR2 YFSETQ. Trimming removed 4 bases from V and 11 bases from J; junction bases left unmatched: 13. The CDR3 protein is CASSSPGTSIEQYF. DNA of the CDR3: TGCGCCAGCAGCAGCCCTGGGACTAGTATTGAGCAGTACTTC.

The J gene is TRBJ2-5, the V gene TRBV5-4, with 16 bases lining up with TRBD2. The CDR3 has 17 amino acids. V lost 4 bases, J lost 5 bases, and 8 bases stayed unmatched. From germline, CDR1 is SGHNT and CDR2 YYREEE (reference sequence). The CDR3 DNA is TGTGCCAGCAGCCGGGGACTAGCGGGAGGGTTTGAGGAGACCCAGTACTTC. The encoded protein is CASSRGLAGGFEETQYF.

The chain links TRBV6-1 to TRBJ1-6; no clear D. Germline V lookup: CDR1 MNHNS, CDR2 SASEGT. The CDR3 has 14 amino acids. V lost 11 bases and J lost 9, with 20 bases in between. The CDR3, as DNA: TGTGCCGCTCGAAGGCAGGTGGAGGGTTCACCCCTCCACTTT. This gives the protein CAARRQVEGSPLHF.

J is TRBJ1-1 and V is TRBV2; D ambiguous. This CDR3 region has 13 residues. V shed 9 bases and J shed 4 bases, with 15 bases lying between them. Germline V CDR1 and CDR2: SNHLY, FYNNEI. The CDR3 coding sequence is TGTGCCAGTATGAGGGAGGTTAGCACTGAAGCTTTCTTT. Translation: CASMREVSTEAFF.

Details on this clone: The junction does not match germline at one end; this may be a read error. The chain is built from TRBV10-1 and TRBJ2-2, with 10 bases lining up with TRBD2. The CDR3 covers 15 residues. Per germline, CDR1 WNHNN and CDR2 SYGVQD (reference sequence). As DNA, the CDR3 is TGCGCCAGCAGCAAAGGACTAGCGGCTACCGGGGAGCTGCTTTTT. Translation gives CASSKGLAATGELLF.

The chain uses TRBV5-1 and TRBJ1-6, with D maybe TRBD1 (5 bases). The CDR3 is 15 amino acids. The ends were cut back, 2 bases at V and 9 bases at J, with 15 bases in the middle. Germline values: CDR1 SGHRS, CDR2 YFSETQ. The CDR3 DNA is TGCGCCAGCAGCTTAAAGGGGCCTCCTGCTTCACCCCTCCACTTT. It yields the protein CASSLKGPPASPLHF.

The rearrangement joins TRBV28 to TRBJ2-3; TRBD2 is a possible D gene (5 bases). The CDR3 is 14 residues long. V gave up 6 bases and J gave up 0 bases, with 10 bases separating them. The V gene's germline CDR1 is MDHEN and CDR2 SYDVKM. The CDR3 is CASSLRGSTDTQYF. In DNA, the CDR3 is TGTGCCAGCAGCCTCCGGGGAAGCACAGATACGCAGTATTTT.

The CDR3 DNA follows: TGCGCCAACCAGACAGATAACTATGGCTACACCTTC. Translated, it gives CANQTDNYGYTF. The V and J genes are TRBV10-1 and TRBJ1-2; weak D call: TRBD1 (5 bases). Germline CDR1 and CDR2: WNHNN and SYGVQD (reference sequence). There are 12 residues in the CDR3. Between the trimmed V and J ends, which lost 10 bases and 1 base, there was a span of 10 bases.

This clone was seen only a few times. The chain links TRBV5-5 to TRBJ1-1; 10 nucleotides line up with TRBD1. The CDR3 sequence is 16 residues long. Germline V gene lookup returns CDR1 SGHKS and CDR2 YYEKEE (reference sequence). V was clipped by 2 bases and J by 10 bases; unmatched bases: 14. In DNA form, the CDR3 reads TGTGCCAGCAGCTTCCTCCAACGGGACAGGGGAGCAGGAGCTTTCTTT. Translated, it gives CASSFLQRDRGAGAFF. The full variable domain, in which reference TRBV5-5 and TRBJ1-1 provide the parts outside the CDR3, is DAGVTQSPTHLIKTRGQQVTLRCSPISGHKSVSWYQQVLGQGPQFIFQYYEKEERGRGNFPDRFSARQFPNYSSELNVNALLLGDSALYLCASSFLQRDRGAGAFFGQGTRLTVV.

The chain has TRBV15 and TRBJ1-6, with D uncertain. There are 14 residues in the CDR3. Germline CDR1 reads LNHNV; CDR2 reads YYDKDF (reference sequence). V shed 1 base and J shed 8 bases, with 9 bases lying between them. This CDR3 reads CATSRVIEYSPLHF. For the CDR3, the DNA is TGTGCCACCAGCAGAGTCATAGAGTATTCACCCCTCCACTTT.

The chain links TRBV5-1 to TRBJ2-3; TRBD1 might be the D (6 bases). The CDR3 extends over 14 amino acids. Between the trimmed V and J ends, which lost 2 bases and 4 bases, there was a span of 11 bases. CDR1 SGHRS and CDR2 YFSETQ come from the germline V gene. The CDR3 nucleotides read TGCGCCAGCAGCTTCAGGGGTCGGGCAGATACGCAGTATTTT. Its translation is CASSFRGRADTQYF.

The gene calls are TRBV6-6 and TRBJ1-2; D is possibly TRBD1 (6 bases). Germline V gene lookup returns CDR1 MNHNY and CDR2 SVGAGI (reference sequence). The CDR3 has 14 residues. The V gene lost 2 bases and the J gene lost 3 bases, with 10 bases spanning the gap. CDR3 region: CASSYTHRDYGYTF. The CDR3 DNA reads as TGTGCCAGCAGTTACACGCACAGGGACTATGGCTACACCTTC.

The rearrangement joins TRBV6-1 to TRBJ1-3, with D perhaps matching TRBD1 (5 bases). Trimming cost V 8 bases and J 0 bases, with 14 bases left between them. This CDR3 is built from 15 residues. Germline CDR1 reads MNHNS; CDR2 reads SASEGT. The CDR3 protein is CASQNPGLSGNTIYF. In DNA, the CDR3 is TGTGCCAGCCAGAACCCGGGACTCTCTGGAAACACCATATATTTT.

This chain uses TRBV27 with TRBJ2-5, with 9 bases aligning to TRBD1. Germline CDR1 reads MNHEY; CDR2 reads SMNVEV (reference sequence). This CDR3 region has 14 residues. V trimming: 3 bases; J trimming: 5 bases; junction bases outside the gene matches: 4. The CDR3 nucleotides are TGTGCCAGCAGTTTTACAGGGGGCTTGGAGACCCAGTACTTC. It translates to CASSFTGGLETQYF.

The chain recombines TRBV29-1 with TRBJ2-2, with TRBD1 identical over 7 bases. Trimming cost V 7 bases and J 1 base; bases outside gene matches: 9. This CDR3 has 15 residues. The germline V gene encodes CDR1 SQVTM and CDR2 ANQGSEA. CDR3 in DNA: TGCAGCGCCCACCCCGGGACAGAGAACACCGGGGAGCTGTTTTTT. It codes for CSAHPGTENTGELFF.

The rearrangement uses TRBV10-3 and TRBJ2-7; the match to TRBD2 covers 14 bases. With V trimmed by 4 bases and J by 0 bases, 8 bases remained unmatched. The germline V gene has CDR1 ENHRY and CDR2 SYGVKD. CDR3 size: 18 residues. The CDR3 sequence: CAISGPGTSGGSSYEQYF. The CDR3 region has the DNA TGTGCCATCAGTGGCCCCGGGACTAGCGGGGGAAGCTCCTACGAGCAGTACTTC.

V gene TRBV27 combines with J gene TRBJ1-6; perhaps TRBD1 as D (5 bases). V shed 5 bases and J shed 2 bases, with 10 bases lying between them. The CDR3 has 15 residues. Germline CDR1 and CDR2: MNHEY and SMNVEV (reference sequence). The DNA for the CDR3 is TGTGCCAGCAGTATGACGGGGGCCTATAATTCACCCCTCCACTTT. Translating it yields CASSMTGAYNSPLHF.

The V call is TRBV5-1, the J call TRBJ1-5, with 7 positions matching TRBD1. Germline-derived CDR1 and CDR2 are SGHRS and YFSETQ. This CDR3 spans 15 amino acids. With 2 bases clipped from V and 7 bases from J, the junction kept 9 bases outside the gene matches. CDR3 nucleotide sequence: TGCGCCAGCAGCTTAAACACAGGGGCGGGCCAGCCCCAGCATTTT. Its translation is CASSLNTGAGQPQHF.